This TCR beta chain emerged from a study of cytomegalovirus exposure and HLA in healthy donors. The study's findings and limits: HLA allele associations emerged for about 16,000 TCR beta sequences in a later analysis, at 0.05 false discovery rate.

PCR amplification relied on 60 Vbeta primers (plus 13 Jbeta primers). Data came from immunoSEQ multiplex PCR; TCRdb stores just in-frame clones and leaves some out. The sample carries roughly 40,000 clones, roughly 76% recorded once. Between the trimmed V and J ends, which lost 5 bases and 5 bases, there was a span of 15 bases. CDR1 and CDR2 from the germline V gene are SGHTA and FQGNSA. The CDR3 has 15 residues. As regards this clone: Its antigen is unknown.

The sample was PBMCs. The chain links TRBV7-2 to TRBJ1-4, with no clear D. The origin of this receptor is a woman in her thirties or forties in good health and CMV-seronegative. CDR3 sequence reads: CASSPTRAGNEKLFF. The CDR3 region has the DNA TGTGCCAGCAGCCCCACGCGGGCCGGGAATGAAAAACTGTTTTTT.